This T cell receptor beta chain was captured by sequencing in a study of T cell responses to AZD1222 COVID-19 vaccine. Study-wide background: Whether given at about 4 or about 12 weeks, second doses were pooled.

Some clones are missing from TCRdb's copy, which holds only in-frame ones; the method was immunoSEQ multiplex PCR. The sample contains about 140,000 clones, more than 85% of which appear only once. Germline V gene sequence: CDR1 SEHNR, CDR2 FQNEAQ (reference sequence). This CDR3 region has 14 residues. After removal of 5 bases from V and 2 bases from J, the junction contained 4 bases not matched to a gene. About this clone: Its antigen remains unidentified.

Study-level findings and limits: Repertoire sampling happened only post peak T cell response. Regions left unmutated in variants are reportedly the target of nearly half of spike-specific TCRs. There were mostly white British donors and more females than males, and clonal diversity was possibly underestimated.

The starting material was peripheral blood, obtained on day 0 of AZD1222 vaccination. This TCR was sampled from an adult in good health. The chain uses TRBV7-9 and TRBJ2-7, with TRBD1 matching over 9 bases. CDR3: CASSRTGETYEQYF. Written as DNA, the CDR3 is TGTGCCAGCAGCCGGACAGGGGAAACCTACGAGCAGTACTTC.